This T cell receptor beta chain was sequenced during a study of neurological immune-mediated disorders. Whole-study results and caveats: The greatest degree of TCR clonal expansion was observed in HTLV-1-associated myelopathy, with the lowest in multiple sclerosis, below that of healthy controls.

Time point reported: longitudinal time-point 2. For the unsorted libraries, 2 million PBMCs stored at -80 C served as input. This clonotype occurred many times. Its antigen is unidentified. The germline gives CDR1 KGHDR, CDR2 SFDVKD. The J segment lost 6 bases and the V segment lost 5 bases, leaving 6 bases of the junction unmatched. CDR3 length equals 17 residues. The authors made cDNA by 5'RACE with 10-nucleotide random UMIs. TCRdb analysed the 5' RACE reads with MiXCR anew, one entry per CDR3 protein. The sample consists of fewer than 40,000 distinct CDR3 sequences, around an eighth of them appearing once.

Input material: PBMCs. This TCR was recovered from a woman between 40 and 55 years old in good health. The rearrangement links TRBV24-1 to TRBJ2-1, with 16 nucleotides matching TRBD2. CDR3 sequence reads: CATSGPGLAGGLNEQFF. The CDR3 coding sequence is TGTGCCACCAGTGGTCCGGGACTAGCGGGGGGGCTCAATGAGCAGTTCTTC.